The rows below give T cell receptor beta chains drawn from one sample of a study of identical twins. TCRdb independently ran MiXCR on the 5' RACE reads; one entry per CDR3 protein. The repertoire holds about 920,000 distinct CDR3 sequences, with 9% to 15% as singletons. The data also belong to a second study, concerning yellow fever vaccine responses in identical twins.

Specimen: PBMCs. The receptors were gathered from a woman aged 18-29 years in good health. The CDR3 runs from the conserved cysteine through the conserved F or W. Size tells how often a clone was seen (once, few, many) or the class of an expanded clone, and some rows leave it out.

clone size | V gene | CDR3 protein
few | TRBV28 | CASKDRGLLTYNEQFF
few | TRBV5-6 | CASSLQGAANEKLFF
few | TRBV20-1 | CSARDVAGWGTDTQYF
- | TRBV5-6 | CASTIAGQSYEQYF
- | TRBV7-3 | CASSPMPQETQYF
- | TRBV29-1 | CSVVGGYQYEQYF
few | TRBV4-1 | CASSQDSGKALTDTQYF
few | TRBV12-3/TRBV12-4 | CASAEGTTYEQYF
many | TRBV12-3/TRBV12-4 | CASSFPRQPQHF
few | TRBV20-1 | CSAPALAGVPDTQYF
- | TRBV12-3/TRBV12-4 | CACSVPPGTGGENTGELFF
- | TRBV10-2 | CASSELGNSYEQYF
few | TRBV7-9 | CASSLQGTYGYTF
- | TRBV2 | CASSEVSSGSYEQYF
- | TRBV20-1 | CSARDLASGTIYNEQFF